Listed below are T cell receptor beta chains from one sample, sequenced in a study of CD8+CD57+ T cells in acquired aplastic anemia. TCRdb passed the reads through MiXCR, listing each CDR3 protein once. Of 200,000 or so distinct CDR3 sequences in the sample, about 60% were seen once. Sequenced: sorted CD4+, CD8+, or CD8+CD57+ T cells (not recorded which) from PBMCs. These receptors all stem from a human donor with aplastic anemia. Each CDR3 is given with its conserved first and last residue. D genes are given only for firm matches. Not all rows give a size; the values are once, few, many and, for expanded clones, a class.

many	TRBV12-3/TRBV12-4	.	TRBJ2-2	CASSQPPGTGELFF	TGTGCCAGCAGCCAACCTCCTGGAACCGGGGAGCTGTTTTTT
.	TRBV5-1	.	TRBJ2-3	CASNLADQDTQYF	TGCGCCAGCAACTTGGCTGACCAAGATACGCAGTATTTT
.	TRBV7-9	.	TRBJ2-7	CASSLDSAFEQYF	TGTGCCAGCAGCTTGGACTCAGCATTCGAGCAGTACTTC
once	TRBV7-2	.	TRBJ2-3	CASSLQRTASYTDTQYF	TGTGCCAGCAGCTTACAACGGACAGCATCCTACACAGATACGCAGTATTTT
many	TRBV5-1	.	TRBJ2-3	CASSLGFGGSTDTQYF	TGCGCCAGCAGCTTGGGATTCGGGGGCTCGACAGATACGCAGTATTTT
.	TRBV7-3	TRBD2	TRBJ2-5	CASSFLVGTSGQETQYF	TGTGCCAGCAGCTTTCTGGTCGGGACTAGCGGCCAAGAGACCCAGTACTTC
.	TRBV9	TRBD1	TRBJ1-1	CASSVAEGAWTEAFF	TGTGCCAGCAGCGTAGCGGAGGGGGCGTGGACTGAAGCTTTCTTT
.	TRBV25-1	.	TRBJ2-1	CASSRAGSSYNEQFF	TGTGCCAGCAGTCGGGCAGGGAGCTCCTACAATGAGCAGTTCTTC
few	TRBV30	.	TRBJ2-7	CAWSLSVTYEQYF	TGTGCCTGGAGTCTGTCGGTTACCTACGAGCAGTACTTC
once	TRBV7-4	.	TRBJ2-7	CASSLVGQFYEQYF	TGTGCCAGCAGCTTAGTGGGACAATTTTACGAGCAGTACTTC